This T cell receptor (beta chain) was retrieved from a study of blood T cell repertoires in COVID-19. About the research overall: The United States, Italy and Spain supplied acute and convalescent COVID-19 samples. Sample material is recorded as cDNA or gDNA derived from T cells, B-cell-depleted T cells, or PBMCs.

J lost 8 bases, V lost 4 bases, and 12 bases had no gene match. CDR3 size: 16 residues. CDR1 SEHNR and CDR2 FQNEAQ come from the germline V gene (reference sequence). Only in-frame clones appear in the TCRdb table, and some are missing; sequencing was by immunoSEQ multiplex PCR. There are about 58,000 clones in the sample; approximately 86% occur only once, and approximately 8.4% lies in the top ten. The TCR sequence derives from a woman aged 70-85 years with active COVID-19. Input material: peripheral blood. The rearrangement links TRBV7-9 to TRBJ2-1; 9 nucleotides line up with TRBD2. The CDR3 DNA reads TGTGCCAGCAGCTCGGGAGGGACTAGCCGGACGGATGAGCAGTTCTTC. As protein: CASSSGGTSRTDEQFF.